This TCR beta chain was documented in a study of blood T cell repertoires in COVID-19. Turning to the study itself: COVID-19 samples from acute and convalescent phases originated in the United States, Italy and Spain. The cDNA or gDNA used as material had been derived from T cells, B-cell-depleted T cells, or PBMCs.

Per the original methods: Amplified reference gene primers provided the basis for estimating nucleated cell counts. Clones were read by immunoSEQ multiplex PCR, and TCRdb kept only the in-frame ones, dropping some. The V and J calls and clone size were taken over from that table, and D and trimming were inferred from the DNA. The table shows some 80,000 clones, with roughly 80% occurring only once. The germline V gene has CDR1 ENHRY and CDR2 SYGVKD. CDR3 length: 15 amino acids. Deletions cut 3 bases from V and 6 bases from J, with 15 bases between. The sequence came from a woman between 65 and 79 years old with acute or convalescent COVID-19. The chain has TRBV10-3 and TRBJ2-1; possibly TRBD2 for D (6 bases). Source material: peripheral blood. The CDR3 DNA sequence: TGTGCCATCAGTGACCGGGACTTGTCCGCCAATGAGCAGTTCTTC. Residues: CAISDRDLSANEQFF.